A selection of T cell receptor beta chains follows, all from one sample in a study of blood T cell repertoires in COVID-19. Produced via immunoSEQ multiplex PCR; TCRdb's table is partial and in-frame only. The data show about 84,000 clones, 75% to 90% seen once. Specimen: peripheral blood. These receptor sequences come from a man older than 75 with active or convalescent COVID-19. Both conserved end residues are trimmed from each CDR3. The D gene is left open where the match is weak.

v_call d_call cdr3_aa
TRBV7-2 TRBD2 ASSNYGLAGNQETQY
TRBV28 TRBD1 ASSSGTGGTNYGYT
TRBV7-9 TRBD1 ASSLTGTERSYEQY
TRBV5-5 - ASSLQSRNTGELF
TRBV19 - ASTDRLYDYQPQH
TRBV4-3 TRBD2 ASSPGTSSYEQY
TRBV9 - ASSGGGVTDTQY
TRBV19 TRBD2 ASSRLAGATYEQY
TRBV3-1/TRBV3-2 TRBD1 ASSQAGQYNEQF
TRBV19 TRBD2 ASSSFQLAESYNEQF
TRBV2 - ASSGDSTEAF
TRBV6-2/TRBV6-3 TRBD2 ASTPRPGLADWNEQF
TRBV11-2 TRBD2 ASSRLGASGGIVSDEQY
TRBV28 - ASSFGGYNEQF
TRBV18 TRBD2 ASSSLAGAGKGYNEQF
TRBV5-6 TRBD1 ASSWDRGRTGELF
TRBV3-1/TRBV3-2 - ASSQGRVTHEQF
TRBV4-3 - ASSASSRATREQY